Given below is one T cell receptor (beta chain) in context. This sample was taken from a study of T-cell memory formation after mild COVID-19. The CDR3 totals 18 residues. Germline-derived CDR1 and CDR2 are KGHDR and SFDVKD. The germline V and J ends were trimmed by 0 bases and 0 bases, with 14 bases remaining between them. TCRdb ran MiXCR on the 5' RACE reads and lists one entry per CDR3 protein. The sample holds approximately 99,000 distinct CDR3 sequences, 18% seen once. This receptor was taken from a man aged 18 to 30 who had mild COVID-19 (a few samples of this study predate the infection). Cell type and time point are not known. The material sequenced was PBMCs or a T cell subset sorted from them (not recorded which). The rearrangement joins TRBV24-1 to TRBJ2-1; TRBD1 is a possible D gene (5 bases). CDR3 nucleotide sequence: TGTGCCACCAGTGATTTGGTAGTCGGACATAGCTCCTACAATGAGCAGTTCTTC. Translation: CATSDLVVGHSSYNEQFF.